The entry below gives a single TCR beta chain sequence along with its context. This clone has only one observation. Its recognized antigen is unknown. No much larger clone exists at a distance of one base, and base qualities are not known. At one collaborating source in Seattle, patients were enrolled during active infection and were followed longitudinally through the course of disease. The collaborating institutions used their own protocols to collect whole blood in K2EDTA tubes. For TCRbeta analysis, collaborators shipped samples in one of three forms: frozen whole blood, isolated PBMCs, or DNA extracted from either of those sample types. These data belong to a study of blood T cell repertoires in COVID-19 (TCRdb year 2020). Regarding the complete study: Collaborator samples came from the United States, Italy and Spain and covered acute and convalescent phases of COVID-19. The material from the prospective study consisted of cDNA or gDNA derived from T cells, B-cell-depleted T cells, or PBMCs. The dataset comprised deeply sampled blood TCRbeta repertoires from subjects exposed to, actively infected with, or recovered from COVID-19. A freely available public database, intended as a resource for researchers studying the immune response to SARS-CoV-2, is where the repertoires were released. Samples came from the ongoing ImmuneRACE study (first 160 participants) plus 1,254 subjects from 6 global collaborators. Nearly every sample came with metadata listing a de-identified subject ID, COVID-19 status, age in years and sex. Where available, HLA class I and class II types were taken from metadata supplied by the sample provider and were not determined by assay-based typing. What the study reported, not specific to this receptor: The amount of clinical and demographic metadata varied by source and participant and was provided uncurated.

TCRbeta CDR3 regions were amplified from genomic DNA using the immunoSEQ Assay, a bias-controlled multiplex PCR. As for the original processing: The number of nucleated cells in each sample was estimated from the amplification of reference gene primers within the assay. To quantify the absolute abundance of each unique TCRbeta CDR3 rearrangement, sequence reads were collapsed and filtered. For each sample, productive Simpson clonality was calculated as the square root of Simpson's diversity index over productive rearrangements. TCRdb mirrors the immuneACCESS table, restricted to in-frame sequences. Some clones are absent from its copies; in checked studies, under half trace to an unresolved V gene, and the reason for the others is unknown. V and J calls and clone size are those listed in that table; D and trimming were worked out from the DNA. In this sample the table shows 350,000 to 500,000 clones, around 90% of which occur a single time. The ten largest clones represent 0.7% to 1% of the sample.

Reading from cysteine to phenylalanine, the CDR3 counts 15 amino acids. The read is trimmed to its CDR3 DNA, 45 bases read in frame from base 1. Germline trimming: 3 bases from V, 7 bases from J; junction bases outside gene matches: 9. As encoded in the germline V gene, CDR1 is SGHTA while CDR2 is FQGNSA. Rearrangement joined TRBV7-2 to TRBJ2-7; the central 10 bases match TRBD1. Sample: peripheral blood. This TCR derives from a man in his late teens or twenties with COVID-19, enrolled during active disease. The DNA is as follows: TGTGCCAGCAGCTTGAGAGGGACAGGGGTTGATGAGCAGTACTTC. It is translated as CASSLRGTGVDEQYF.